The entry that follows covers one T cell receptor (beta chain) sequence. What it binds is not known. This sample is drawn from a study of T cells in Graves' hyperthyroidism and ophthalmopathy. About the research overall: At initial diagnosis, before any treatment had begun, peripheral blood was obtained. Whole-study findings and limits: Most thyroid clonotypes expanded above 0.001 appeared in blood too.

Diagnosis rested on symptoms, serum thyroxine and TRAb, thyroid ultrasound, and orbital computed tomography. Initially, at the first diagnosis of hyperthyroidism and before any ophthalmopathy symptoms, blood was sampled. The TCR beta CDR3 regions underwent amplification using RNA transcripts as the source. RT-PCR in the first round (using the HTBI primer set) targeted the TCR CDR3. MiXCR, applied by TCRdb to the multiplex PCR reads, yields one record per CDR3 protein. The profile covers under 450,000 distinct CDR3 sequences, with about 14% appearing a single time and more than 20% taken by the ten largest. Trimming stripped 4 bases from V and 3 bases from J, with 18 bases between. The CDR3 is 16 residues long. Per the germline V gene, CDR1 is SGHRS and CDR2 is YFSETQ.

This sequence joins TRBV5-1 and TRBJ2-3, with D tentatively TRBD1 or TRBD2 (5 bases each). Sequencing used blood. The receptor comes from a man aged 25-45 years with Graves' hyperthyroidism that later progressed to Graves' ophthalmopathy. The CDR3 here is CASSLGTGSGTDTQYF. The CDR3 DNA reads TGCGCCAGCAGCCTGGGGACCGGCTCGGGGACAGATACGCAGTATTTT.